This is a list of T cell receptor beta chains from one sample in a study of blood T cell repertoires in COVID-19. Libraries were prepared by immunoSEQ multiplex PCR; TCRdb keeps only in-frame clonotypes and omits some of them. The data show 200,000 or so clones, about nine tenths seen once. Sequenced sample: peripheral blood. These receptors were obtained from a man between 60 and 70 years old who had recovered from COVID-19. The CDR3 runs from the conserved cysteine through the conserved F or W. The D gene is left open where the match is weak. Expanded clones are given a class, and other clones once, few, many or no size at all.

-,TRBV11-2,TRBJ2-1,TRBD2,CASSLMTSGGSRYNEQFF,TGTGCCAGCAGCCTAATGACTAGCGGGGGGTCCCGCTACAATGAGCAGTTCTTC
-,TRBV27,TRBJ2-5,-,CASSRRDNQETQYF,TGTGCCAGCAGTCGCCGGGACAACCAAGAGACCCAGTACTTC
-,TRBV9,TRBJ1-2,-,CASSVAPQGNYGYTF,TGTGCCAGCAGCGTAGCTCCGCAGGGGAACTATGGCTACACCTTC
-,TRBV10-3,TRBJ2-5,TRBD2,CAISESKGTSGQETQYF,TGTGCCATCAGTGAGTCGAAAGGGACTAGCGGTCAAGAGACCCAGTACTTC
-,TRBV2,TRBJ1-1,-,CASRGGSRANTEAFF,TGTGCCAGCAGGGGGGGTTCAAGGGCTAACACTGAAGCTTTCTTT
-,TRBV5-1,TRBJ1-3,TRBD1,CASSSRTGSGNTIYF,TGCGCCAGCAGCTCCAGGACAGGGTCCGGAAACACCATATATTTT
few,TRBV2,TRBJ2-7,TRBD1,CASRDRGEKRYEQYF,TGTGCCAGCAGGGACAGGGGGGAAAAGAGATACGAGCAGTACTTC
few,TRBV5-1,TRBJ1-1,-,CASSLGEVATEAFF,TGCGCCAGCAGCTTGGGGGAGGTCGCCACTGAAGCTTTCTTT
-,TRBV7-8,TRBJ2-7,TRBD1,CASSLGGTGSYEQYF,TGTGCCAGCAGCTTAGGAGGGACAGGGTCCTACGAGCAGTACTTC
-,TRBV30,TRBJ2-7,TRBD1,CAWTGQGTAYEQYF,TGTGCCTGGACCGGACAGGGGACGGCCTACGAGCAGTACTTC
-,TRBV19,TRBJ2-1,TRBD2,CASSIRLAGKYNEQFF,TGTGCCAGTAGTATACGGCTAGCGGGAAAATACAATGAGCAGTTCTTC
-,TRBV7-3,TRBJ2-2,-,CASSLNIGLGELFF,TGTGCCAGCAGCTTAAATATTGGGCTTGGGGAGCTGTTTTTT
-,TRBV4-3,TRBJ2-5,TRBD1,CASSQGDRYQETQYF,TGCGCCAGCAGCCAAGGGGACAGATACCAAGAGACCCAGTACTTC
-,TRBV19,TRBJ1-3,-,CASIGRLGNTIYF,TGTGCCAGTATCGGAAGACTCGGAAACACCATATATTTT
once,TRBV6-5,TRBJ2-3,-,CATRDISTDTQYF,TGTGCCACCCGGGACATTAGCACAGATACGCAGTATTTT
-,TRBV6-6,TRBJ2-4,TRBD2,CASRRDRTSGGAGAKNIQYF,TGTGCCAGCCGTCGGGACAGAACTAGCGGGGGGGCCGGGGCCAAAAACATTCAGTACTTC
-,TRBV5-1,TRBJ2-2,TRBD1,CASSLAGTVNTGELFF,TGCGCCAGCAGCTTAGCCGGGACAGTAAACACCGGGGAGCTGTTTTTT
-,TRBV19,TRBJ2-3,TRBD2,CASRGWAAASGRSDTQYF,TGTGCCAGTAGGGGCTGGGCGGCGGCTAGCGGGAGGTCGGATACGCAGTATTTT
-,TRBV5-1,TRBJ2-2,TRBD1,CASSLGTGYPGELFF,TGCGCCAGCAGCTTGGGGACAGGGTACCCCGGGGAGCTGTTTTTT
-,TRBV5-1,TRBJ2-1,-,CASSQQLSSYNEQFF,TGCGCCAGCAGCCAACAGTTGAGCTCCTACAATGAGCAGTTCTTC
-,TRBV5-5,TRBJ2-7,-,CASTFNSASYEQYF,TGTGCCAGCACGTTCAACAGTGCCTCCTACGAGCAGTACTTC
-,TRBV7-3,TRBJ2-2,TRBD2,CASSPHRRGGGTGELFF,TGTGCCAGCAGCCCTCACCGGAGGGGCGGGGGCACCGGGGAGCTGTTTTTT
-,TRBV18,TRBJ2-2,-,CASSLQIGNTGELFF,TGTGCCAGCTCGCTACAGATAGGGAACACCGGGGAGCTGTTTTTT
-,TRBV9,TRBJ1-2,TRBD1,CASSVGQGFNYGYTF,TGTGCCAGCAGCGTAGGACAGGGGTTTAACTATGGCTACACCTTC
-,TRBV29-1,TRBJ1-2,TRBD1,CSDSGQIYGYTF,TGCAGTGACTCGGGACAGATATATGGCTACACCTTC
-,TRBV5-1,TRBJ2-2,TRBD2,CASSASKGGGNTGELFF,TGCGCCAGCAGCGCCTCTAAAGGCGGGGGTAACACCGGGGAGCTGTTTTTT
-,TRBV7-9,TRBJ2-4,TRBD2,CASSTAGGLLAKNIQYF,TGTGCCAGCAGCACGGCGGGGGGCCTTCTAGCCAAAAACATTCAGTACTTC
once,TRBV5-8,TRBJ2-1,TRBD2,CASSAGTSIYNEQFF,TGTGCCAGCAGCGCCGGGACTAGCATTTACAATGAGCAGTTCTTC
-,TRBV4-1,TRBJ1-4,TRBD1,CASSPGQVNEKLFF,TGCGCCAGCAGCCCGGGACAGGTTAATGAAAAACTGTTTTTT